What follows is one TCR beta chain and its context. This record belongs to a study of blood T cell repertoires in COVID-19. Clones were read by immunoSEQ multiplex PCR, and TCRdb kept only the in-frame ones, dropping some. The sample consists of 100,000 to 150,000 clones, 85% to 90% of them appearing once. Trimming took off 6 bases at V and 1 base at J, with 9 bases between the two ends. This CDR3 comprises 13 residues. Looked up from germline, CDR1 is MNHNS and CDR2 is SASEGT. The J gene is TRBJ1-1, the V gene TRBV6-1; a possible D gene is TRBD1 (6 bases). The sequence derives from an elderly man with active or convalescent COVID-19. Sequenced: peripheral blood. As DNA, the CDR3 is TGTGCCAGCAGCTTCAGGGGGAACACTGAAGCTTTCTTT. Translation gives CASSFRGNTEAFF.